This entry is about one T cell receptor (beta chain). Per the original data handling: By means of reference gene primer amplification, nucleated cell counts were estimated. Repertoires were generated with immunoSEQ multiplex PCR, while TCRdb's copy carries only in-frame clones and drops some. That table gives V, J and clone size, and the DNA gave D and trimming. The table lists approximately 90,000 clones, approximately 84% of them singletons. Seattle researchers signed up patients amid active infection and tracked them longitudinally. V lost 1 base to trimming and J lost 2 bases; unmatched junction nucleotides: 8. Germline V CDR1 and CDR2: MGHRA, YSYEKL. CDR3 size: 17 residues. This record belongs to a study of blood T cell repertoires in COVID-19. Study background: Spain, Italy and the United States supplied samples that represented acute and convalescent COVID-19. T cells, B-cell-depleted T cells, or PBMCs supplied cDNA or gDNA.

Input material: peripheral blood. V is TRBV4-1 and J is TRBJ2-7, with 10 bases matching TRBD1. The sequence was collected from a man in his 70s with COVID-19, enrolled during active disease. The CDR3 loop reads CASSQVVGTGATYEQYF. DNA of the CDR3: TGCGCCAGCAGCCAAGTTGTTGGGACAGGGGCGACCTACGAGCAGTACTTC.